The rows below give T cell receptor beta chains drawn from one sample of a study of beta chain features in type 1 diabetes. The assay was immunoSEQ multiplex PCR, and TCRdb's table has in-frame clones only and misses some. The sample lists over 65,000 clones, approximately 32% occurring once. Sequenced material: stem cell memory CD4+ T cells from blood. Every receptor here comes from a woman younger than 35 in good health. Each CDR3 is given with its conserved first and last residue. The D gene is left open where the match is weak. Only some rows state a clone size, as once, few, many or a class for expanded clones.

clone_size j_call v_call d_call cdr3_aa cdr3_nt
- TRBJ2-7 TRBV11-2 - CASSLDTPPGEQYF TGTGCCAGCAGCTTAGATACGCCGCCCGGGGAGCAGTACTTC
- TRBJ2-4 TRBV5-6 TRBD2 CASSLMVGGNIQYF TGTGCCAGCAGCTTGATGGTGGGAGGGAACATTCAGTACTTC
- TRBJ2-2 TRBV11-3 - CASSLQGIDGELFF TGTGCCAGCAGCCTACAGGGTATCGACGGGGAGCTGTTTTTT
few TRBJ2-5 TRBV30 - CAWSVVGVLQTQYF TGTGCCTGGAGTGTGGTGGGAGTATTACAGACCCAGTACTTC
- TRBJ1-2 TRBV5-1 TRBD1 CASSIGQALHYGYTF TGCGCCAGCAGCATCGGACAGGCGTTGCACTATGGCTACACCTTC
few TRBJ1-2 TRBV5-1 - CASSLNSYGYTF TGCGCCAGCAGCTTGAACAGCTATGGCTACACCTTC
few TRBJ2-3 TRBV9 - CASSLGEAGGQYF TGTGCCAGCAGCCTTGGGGAAGCGGGTGGGCAGTATTTT
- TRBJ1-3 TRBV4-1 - CASSLQGSGNTIYF TGCGCCAGCAGCCTACAGGGCTCTGGAAACACCATATATTTT
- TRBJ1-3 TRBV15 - CATAGNSGNTIYF TGTGCCACCGCGGGGAACTCTGGAAACACCATATATTTT
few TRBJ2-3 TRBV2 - CASSERENTQYF TGTGCCAGCAGTGAGAGGGAAAATACGCAGTATTTT
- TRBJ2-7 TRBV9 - CASSVAGHTMGEQYF TGTGCCAGCAGCGTAGCCGGACATACCATGGGCGAGCAGTACTTC
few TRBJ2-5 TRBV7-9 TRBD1 CASSKRTGETQYF TGTGCCAGCTCCAAGAGGACAGGGGAGACCCAGTACTTC
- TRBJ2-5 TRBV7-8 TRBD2 CASSPGGVGETQYF TGTGCCAGCAGCCCGGGGGGGGTAGGAGAGACCCAGTACTTC
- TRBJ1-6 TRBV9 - CASSVGVVTNSPLHF TGTGCCAGCAGCGTAGGAGTCGTAACTAATTCACCCCTCCACTTT
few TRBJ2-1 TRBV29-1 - CSAALDSFGEQFF TGCAGCGCCGCTCTGGACAGCTTCGGTGAGCAGTTCTTC
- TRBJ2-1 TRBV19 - CASSIPYVSSYNEQFF TGTGCCAGTAGTATTCCTTATGTCAGCTCCTACAATGAGCAGTTCTTC
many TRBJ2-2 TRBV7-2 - CASSRAGNTGELFF TGTGCCAGCAGCCGGGCGGGGAACACCGGGGAGCTGTTTTTT
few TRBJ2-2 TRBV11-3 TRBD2 CASSLRIGRGTGELFF TGTGCCAGCAGCTTAAGGATCGGGCGGGGGACCGGGGAGCTGTTTTTT
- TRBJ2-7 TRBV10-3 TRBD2 CAISGSPRTSDSYEQYF TGTGCCATCAGTGGCTCCCCCCGGACTAGCGACTCCTACGAGCAGTACTTC
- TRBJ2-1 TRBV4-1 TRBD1 CASSQVRTGFNEQFF TGCGCCAGCAGCCAAGTAAGGACAGGGTTCAATGAGCAGTTCTTC